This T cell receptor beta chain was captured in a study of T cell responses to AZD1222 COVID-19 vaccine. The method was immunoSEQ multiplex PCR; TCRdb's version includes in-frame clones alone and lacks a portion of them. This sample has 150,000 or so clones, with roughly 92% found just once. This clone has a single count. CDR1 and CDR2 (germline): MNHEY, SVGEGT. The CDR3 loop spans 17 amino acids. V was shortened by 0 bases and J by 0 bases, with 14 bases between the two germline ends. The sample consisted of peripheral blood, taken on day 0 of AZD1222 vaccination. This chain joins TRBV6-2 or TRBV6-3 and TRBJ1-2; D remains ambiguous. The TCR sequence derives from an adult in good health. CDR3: CASSYSTGRETNYGYTF. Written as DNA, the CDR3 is TGTGCCAGCAGTTACTCGACCGGACGGGAGACTAACTATGGCTACACCTTC.